The 6 T cell receptor beta chains below all came from one sample that was sequenced in a study of T cell responses to AZD1222 COVID-19 vaccine. Clones were read by immunoSEQ multiplex PCR, and TCRdb kept only the in-frame ones, dropping some. The sample shows about 140,000 clones, approximately 90% of them seen only once. Sequences were derived from peripheral blood, sampled on day 0 of AZD1222 vaccination. These receptors were obtained from an adult in good health.

This chain links TRBV30 with TRBJ1-2; D might be TRBD1 (5 bases). Germline CDR1 GTSNPN, CDR2 SVGIG (reference sequence). Trimming shortened V by 2 bases and J by 3 bases, and 13 bases separated the two germline ends. The CDR3 loop spans 14 amino acids. The CDR3 protein is CAWSQGVGYYGYTF. The CDR3 DNA is TGTGCCTGGAGTCAGGGAGTCGGGTACTATGGCTACACCTTC.

This clone was counted once. The chain links TRBV5-1 to TRBJ2-7; 9 nucleotides match TRBD1. Germline CDR1 reads SGHRS; CDR2 reads YFSETQ. V lost 4 bases and J lost 0; bases outside the gene matches: 5. This CDR3 spans 15 amino acids. Here the CDR3 reads CASSGQGLSSYEQYF. CDR3 bases: TGCGCCAGCAGCGGACAGGGGTTGAGCTCCTACGAGCAGTACTTC.

This clone came up a few times. The chain carries TRBV19 and TRBJ1-5; D is unresolved. V lost 6 bases and J lost 2, with 11 bases in between. The CDR3 consists of 14 residues. Germline CDR1 reads LNHDA; CDR2 reads SQIVND (reference sequence). CDR3 bases: TGTGCCAGTAGCAGCCATCAGGGCAATCAGCCCCAGCATTTT. Protein: CASSSHQGNQPQHF.

The chain is built from TRBV9 and TRBJ2-5; the match to TRBD2 covers 12 bases. V lost 3 bases and J lost 2; bases outside the gene matches: 5. The CDR3 consists of 16 residues. CDR1 and CDR2 from the germline V gene are SGDLS and YYNGEE. The CDR3 spells CASSGGLAGTQETQYF. CDR3 bases: TGTGCCAGCAGCGGTGGACTAGCGGGGACACAAGAGACCCAGTACTTC.

The rearrangement joins TRBV30 to TRBJ2-5; 12 nucleotides agree with TRBD2. The CDR3 extends over 15 amino acids. Germline V gene sequence: CDR1 GTSNPN, CDR2 SVGIG (reference sequence). With V trimmed by 2 bases and J by 5 bases, 6 bases remained unmatched. The CDR3: CAWSKTSGSQETQYF. The CDR3 coding sequence is TGTGCCTGGAGTAAGACTAGCGGGAGTCAGGAGACCCAGTACTTC.

CDR3 nucleotide sequence: TGTGCCAGCTCACCACCTTTGGACAGGCCATCGAACACTGAAGCTTTCTTT. It is translated as CASSPPLDRPSNTEAFF. This sequence joins TRBV18 and TRBJ1-1; 7 nucleotides align to TRBD1. In germline, CDR1 is KGHSH, CDR2 LQKENI. With V trimmed by 0 bases and J by 1 base, 8 bases remained unmatched. The CDR3 is made up of 17 amino acids. Filled out from reference TRBV18 and TRBJ1-1, the complete variable domain reads NAGVMQNPRHLVRRRGQEARLRCSPMKGHSHVYWYRQLPEEGLKFMVYLQKENIIDESGMPKERFSAEFPKEGPSILRIQQVVRGDSAAYFCASSPPLDRPSNTEAFFGQGTRLTVV.